One TCR beta chain is described in this entry. Sequencing libraries made from TCR beta cDNA carried unique molecular identifiers. TCRdb re-called the PCR reads with MiXCR, one entry per CDR3 protein. Counted here are roughly 730,000 distinct CDR3 sequences, approximately 30% occurring once; the ten biggest clones make up roughly 0.54%. This record comes from a study of post-analysis software for immune sequencing data. Looking at the study overall: Multiple sclerosis in the patients followed relapsing-remitting, secondary progressive and progressive-relapsing courses.

The sequencing sample was made of blood. This receptor was identified in a girl aged 5-17 years with multiple sclerosis.

CDR3 bases: TGTGCCAGCAGCTTACGACGGATGGAAGAGACCCAGTACTTC. It yields the protein CASSLRRMEETQYF. This chain connects TRBV7-9 to TRBJ2-5, with unresolved D. Trimming left V 2 bases short and J 3 bases short, with 10 bases between. Germline V lookup: CDR1 SEHNR, CDR2 FQNEAQ (reference sequence). This CDR3 spans 14 amino acids.